This TCR beta chain stems from a study of T cell repertoires in cytomegalovirus infection. Study overall: Used in the study were CMV epitopes, some recently identified and HLA-C-restricted, others well-studied and HLA-B-restricted. Indicated by public TCR beta signatures were CMV infection and matching HLA type.

Using its own MiXCR run on the reads, TCRdb lists one record per CDR3 protein. The sample comprises roughly 120,000 distinct CDR3 sequences, around 30% of which are singletons, and around two fifths rests with the top ten. Comment on this clonotype: Its antigen is currently unknown.

The study, taken as a whole, reports: Individuals carrying CMV plus the relevant HLA were identified by cumulative frequency of public TCR beta families. The response measured ex vivo was dominated by TCR beta clonotypes (HLA-C-restricted and CMV-specific).

The CDR3 sequence is 14 residues long. Germline V lookup: CDR1 MNHEY, CDR2 SVGEGT. The V end lost 0 bases, the J end lost 8 bases, and 14 bases lay between the germline ends. The genes are TRBV6-2 or TRBV6-3 and TRBJ2-7; D is ambiguous. The material was CD8+ T cells from cultured PBMCs, obtained from culture after CMV antigen stimulation. This receptor was obtained from a human donor in good health (CMV status not recorded). Some clones in this sample may be carry-over from other donors' samples. The CDR3, as DNA: TGTGCCAGCAGTTACTCGTTCGGGCCAAAGCAGCAGTACTTC. Translating gives CASSYSFGPKQQYF.